The 30 T cell receptor beta chains below come from one sample, sequenced in a study of cytomegalovirus exposure and HLA in healthy donors (dated by TCRdb to 2017 to 2019). The receptor library was made with the immunoSEQ multiplex PCR assay. For the multiplex PCR, a mixture combining 60 forward primers for TCR Vbeta segments and 13 reverse primers for TCR Jbeta segments was used. TCRdb took this table from immuneACCESS and kept in-frame rearrangements with V and J called. Such tables lack part of the clones; where checked against another copy, unresolved V genes explain under half of the gap, and the rest is unexplained. Across this sample there are 140,000 to 150,000 clones, with 88% seen only once. The ten top clones hold roughly 0.5% of the sample. Specimen: PBMCs. The receptor set was obtained from a woman aged 40 to 55 in good health and CMV-seronegative.

The chain carries TRBV4-1 and TRBJ2-3; the D gene is possibly TRBD2 (5 bases). Trimming stripped 0 bases from V and 1 base from J, with 17 bases between. The CDR3 has 18 amino acids. Looked up from germline, CDR1 is MGHRA and CDR2 is YSYEKL. In DNA form, the CDR3 reads TGCGCCAGCAGCCAAGATCGGCAGCGGCCTGAGGGCACAGATACGCAGTATTTT. This sequence encodes CASSQDRQRPEGTDTQYF.

This chain connects TRBV28 to TRBJ1-2; 8 bases line up with TRBD1. Germline assignment: CDR1 MDHEN and CDR2 SYDVKM. With V trimmed by 7 bases and J by 3 bases, 4 bases remained unmatched. The CDR3 is 13 residues long. CDR3 sequence reads: CASKATGDYGYTF. Here the CDR3 DNA reads TGTGCCAGCAAGGCGACAGGGGACTATGGCTACACCTTC.

The chain combines TRBV27 with TRBJ2-7; 10 bases are a match to TRBD2. The CDR3 is 16 amino acids. CDR1 and CDR2 from the germline V gene are MNHEY and SMNVEV (reference sequence). J was trimmed by 5 bases and V by 5 bases; bases with no gene match: 12. Here the CDR3 DNA reads TGTGCCAGCAGTCCCCTCGCGGGACTAGCGTGGGACGAGCAGTACTTC. Residues: CASSPLAGLAWDEQYF.

The chain couples TRBV10-1 to TRBJ2-3; tentative D call: TRBD2 (5 bases). Germline loops: CDR1 WNHNN, CDR2 SYGVQD (reference sequence). The CDR3 loop spans 16 amino acids. V lost 1 base to trimming and J lost 2 bases, with 13 bases between them. CDR3 nucleotides: TGCGCCAGCAGTGAGTTTTGGCTAGCCTACACAGATACGCAGTATTTT. Protein sequence: CASSEFWLAYTDTQYF.

The chain joins TRBV28 to TRBJ1-2, with no clear D. V gave up 5 bases and J gave up 1 base, with 14 bases separating them. The CDR3 contains 15 residues. The V gene's germline CDR1 is MDHEN and CDR2 SYDVKM. CDR3: CASSPGLIVNYGYTF. The CDR3 DNA reads TGTGCCAGCAGTCCTGGACTGATCGTTAACTATGGCTACACCTTC.

This clone appeared a single time. One junction end does not reproduce the germline sequence, and a read error may be involved. The chain recombines TRBV7-2 with TRBJ1-5, with D unclear. The CDR3 is made up of 13 amino acids. From germline, CDR1 is SGHTA and CDR2 FQGNSA. The DNA of the CDR3 is TGTGCCAGCAGCCTAGCCCTAAATCAGCCCCAGCATTTT. The encoded protein is CASSLALNQPQHF.

The genes are TRBV29-1 and TRBJ2-7; 7 nucleotides match TRBD1. The CDR3 consists of 11 residues. V shed 7 bases and J 3 bases; nucleotides not matched to a gene: 3. CDR1 SQVTM and CDR2 ANQGSEA come from the germline V gene. CDR3 region: CSGGQLYEQYF. Here the CDR3 DNA reads TGCAGCGGGGGACAGCTCTACGAGCAGTACTTC.

The J gene is TRBJ2-7, the V gene TRBV5-1; 15 nucleotides align to TRBD2. Unmatched junction bases numbered 9, after V lost 2 bases and J lost 6 bases. This CDR3 is built from 17 residues. The germline V gene encodes CDR1 SGHRS and CDR2 YFSETQ. The CDR3 DNA reads TGCGCCAGCAGCTTCGGACTAGCGGGAGGGCAGAGATGCGAGCAGTACTTC. Its protein product is CASSFGLAGGQRCEQYF.

The V and J genes are TRBV13 and TRBJ2-4; D is perhaps TRBD1 (5 bases). Germline CDR1 reads PRHDT; CDR2 reads FYEKMQ (reference sequence). V lost 5 bases and J lost 0, with 29 bases in between. The CDR3 extends over 21 amino acids. The CDR3 coding sequence is TGTGCCAGCAGCCTAGATATCCGGTCGGCAGGGCCATGGGGAGCCAAAAACATTCAGTACTTC. Its translation is CASSLDIRSAGPWGAKNIQYF.

Comment on this clone: An end of the junction does not agree with germline; a read error may underlie this. This chain joins TRBV28 and TRBJ2-7; 13 positions match TRBD2. Germline V CDR1 and CDR2: MDHEN, SYDVKM. The CDR3 runs 12 residues. The DNA of the CDR3 is TGTGCCAGCAGTTTGCCGGGGACTAGCGGGAACTTC. This encodes CASSLPGTSGNF. Together with reference TRBV28 and TRBJ2-7, the CDR3 gives the full variable domain: DVKVTQSSRYLVKRTGEKVFLECVQDMDHENMFWYRQDPGLGLRLIYFSYDVKMKEKGDIPEGYSVSREKKERFSLILESASTNQTSMYLCASSLPGTSGNFGPGTRLTVT.

The rearrangement links TRBV6-1 to TRBJ2-5; 12 nucleotides line up with TRBD2. Gene TRBJ2-7 matches the end of the DNA better, so the J call may be wrong. This CDR3 is 16 amino acids long. The V gene's germline CDR1 is MNHNS and CDR2 SASEGT. The CDR3 region has the DNA TGTGCCAGCAGTGAAGGCAAACTAGCGGGAGGCTACGAGCAGTACTTC. This translates into CASSEGKLAGGYEQYF.

The J gene is TRBJ2-1, the V gene TRBV7-8; 9 bases match TRBD1. J gave up 8 bases and V 1 base, and 6 bases lay outside the gene matches. Germline V gene data show CDR1 as SGHVS and CDR2 as FQNEAQ. The CDR3 has 15 amino acids. The CDR3 sequence is CASSLGGQGVDEQFF. CDR3 DNA sequence: TGTGCCAGCAGCTTAGGGGGACAGGGTGTCGATGAGCAGTTCTTC.

This clone has more than one count but fewer than ten. The chain carries TRBV19 and TRBJ2-1; 10 nucleotides line up with TRBD2. The CDR3 runs to 12 residues. The V gene's germline CDR1 is LNHDA and CDR2 SQIVND (reference sequence). Trimming cost V 10 bases and J 13 bases; bases outside gene matches: 10. DNA of the CDR3: TGTGCCACCAGACTAGCGGGTCATCCCCAGTTCTTC. It encodes CATRLAGHPQFF.

The chain carries TRBV11-3 and TRBJ2-7, with 10 bases identical to TRBD1. Germline V gene lookup returns CDR1 SGHNT and CDR2 YENEEA. The CDR3 extends over 14 amino acids. Losses at the gene ends were 4 bases for V and 6 bases for J; bases not matched to a gene: 6. The CDR3 DNA reads TGTGCCAGCAGCTCCGACAGGGGGCGAGTCGAGCAGTACTTC. Translating gives CASSSDRGRVEQYF.

This clone was observed a few times. The chain joins TRBV4-2 to TRBJ1-2; D not certain. This CDR3 contains 13 residues. Germline CDR1 is LGHNA and CDR2 is YNFKEQ. V was trimmed by 3 bases and J by 4 bases, leaving 9 bases between them. The CDR3 DNA reads TGTGCCAGCAGCCAGGGAGACATCTATGGCTACACCTTC. Protein: CASSQGDIYGYTF.

The rearrangement links TRBV4-1 to TRBJ2-2; D perhaps matches TRBD2 (6 bases). The CDR3 runs to 15 residues. Trimming took 0 bases from V and 7 from J, leaving 12 bases between them. The germline gives CDR1 MGHRA, CDR2 YSYEKL. CDR3 loop: CASSQDRRELGELFF. The CDR3 DNA sequence: TGCGCCAGCAGCCAAGATCGACGGGAGCTCGGGGAGCTGTTTTTT.

V usage is TRBV4-2 and J usage is TRBJ1-3; D gene uncertain. V was shortened by 6 bases and J by 2 bases, with 5 bases between the two germline ends. CDR1 is LGHNA, CDR2 YNFKEQ, per germline. The CDR3 covers 12 residues. CDR3 amino acids: CASSPTGNTIYF. CDR3 nucleotides: TGTGCCAGCAGTCCCACTGGAAACACCATATATTTT.

This chain uses TRBV27 with TRBJ2-5, with a tentative D call TRBD2 (5 bases). The CDR3 length is 12 residues. V lost 8 bases and J lost 3, with 10 bases in between. Germline CDR1 is MNHEY and CDR2 is SMNVEV (reference sequence). The chain's CDR3 is CASGSPEETQYF. The DNA of the CDR3 is TGTGCCAGCGGGAGTCCCGAAGAGACCCAGTACTTC.

V is TRBV9 and J is TRBJ2-7; 15 nucleotides align to TRBD2. The CDR3 length is 14 residues. Losses at the gene ends were 3 bases for V and 11 bases for J; bases not matched to a gene: 6. Germline lookup yields CDR1 SGDLS and CDR2 YYNGEE. CDR3 in DNA: TGTGCCAGCAGCGCGGGACTAGCGGGAGGTAGGAAGTACTTC. Translation gives CASSAGLAGGRKYF.

The chain links TRBV6-5 to TRBJ2-7; 8 positions match TRBD1. V was clipped by 4 bases and J by 2 bases; unmatched bases: 4. This CDR3 has 14 residues. Germline V lookup: CDR1 MNHEY, CDR2 SVGAGI. CDR3 loop: CASSFDRGPYEQYF. DNA for the CDR3: TGTGCCAGCAGTTTTGACAGGGGCCCCTACGAGCAGTACTTC.

V usage is TRBV5-1 and J usage is TRBJ2-1, with 8 bases matching TRBD1. With V trimmed by 4 bases and J by 8 bases, 14 bases remained unmatched. The germline gives CDR1 SGHRS, CDR2 YFSETQ. CDR3 length: 16 residues. CDR3 sequence (DNA): TGCGCCAGCAGCCCCGCCCCGACAGGGGTTGCCCATGAGCAGTTCTTC. Translating gives CASSPAPTGVAHEQFF.

The chain employs TRBV2 and TRBJ1-1, with D possibly TRBD1 on 6 matching bases. Per germline, CDR1 SNHLY and CDR2 FYNNEI. The CDR3 length is 12 residues. Trimming removed 6 bases from V and 4 bases from J, with 9 bases in between. The CDR3 nucleotides read TGTGCCAGCAGCCGGGACATCACTGAAGCTTTCTTT. It is translated as CASSRDITEAFF.

The chain is built from TRBV5-8 and TRBJ2-7; 7 positions match TRBD1. The CDR3 is 13 amino acids. The V and J ends lost 2 bases and 3 bases, in that order; junction bases with no gene match: 2. In germline, CDR1 is SGHTS, CDR2 YDEGEE. The CDR3 region is CASSLYRGYEQYF. The CDR3 DNA sequence: TGTGCCAGCAGCTTATACAGGGGCTACGAGCAGTACTTC.

The V gene is TRBV6-1, the J gene TRBJ1-5; D is perhaps TRBD1 (5 bases). Between the trimmed V and J ends, which lost 6 bases and 6 bases, there was a span of 15 bases. Germline assignment: CDR1 MNHNS and CDR2 SASEGT. This CDR3 spans 14 amino acids. The CDR3 loop is CASSPDRGGQPQHF. CDR3 sequence (DNA): TGTGCCAGCAGCCCTGACAGAGGTGGTCAGCCCCAGCATTTT.

This clone occurred a few times. The CDR3 region has the DNA TGTGCCAGCCGACCGACAGGGAAGGATTCTGAAGCTTTCTTT. Its protein product is CASRPTGKDSEAFF. The chain couples TRBV6-6 to TRBJ1-1, with TRBD1 matching over 7 bases. In germline, CDR1 is MNHNY, CDR2 SVGAGI (reference sequence). This CDR3 has 14 residues. The junction had 12 bases not matched to a gene; V was cut back by 8 bases and J by 6 bases.

This clone has only a few counts. V gene TRBV7-6 combines with J gene TRBJ2-5; 8 bases fit TRBD2. The CDR3 is made up of 16 amino acids. Trimming at V came to 4 bases and at J to 2 bases, leaving 9 bases not matched to a gene. Germline CDR1 and CDR2: SGHVS and FNYEAQ. CDR3 coding DNA: TGTGCCAGCAGCTCCGGGAGGGTCGTCGGGCAAGAGACCCAGTACTTC. Its translation: CASSSGRVVGQETQYF.

This rearrangement joins TRBV28 to TRBJ1-4; 7 nucleotides match TRBD1. The CDR3 is 17 residues long. Germline V lookup: CDR1 MDHEN, CDR2 SYDVKM. After removal of 2 bases from V and 1 base from J, the junction contained 7 bases not matched to a gene. The CDR3 spells CASSLGGTVLTNEKLFF. The CDR3 coding sequence is TGTGCCAGCAGTTTAGGTGGGACAGTACTAACTAATGAAAAACTGTTTTTT.

Of note for this clone: One end of the junction fails to match germline, which may point to a read error. V usage is TRBV2 and J usage is TRBJ2-2; D might be TRBD2 (5 bases). The CDR3 has 13 amino acids. The germline gives CDR1 SNHLY, CDR2 FYNNEI. The chain's CDR3 is CASSEARNGEPFF. The DNA for the CDR3 is TGTGCCAGCAGTGAAGCGCGGAACGGGGAGCCGTTTTTT.

Here the CDR3 reads CASSGPGTGFEQFF. Here the CDR3 DNA reads TGCGCCAGCAGCGGACCCGGGACAGGGTTTGAGCAGTTCTTC. The V gene is TRBV5-1, the J gene TRBJ2-1, with TRBD1 identical over 9 bases. The CDR3 runs 14 residues. V lost 4 bases, J lost 9 bases, and 8 bases stayed unmatched. Germline V lookup: CDR1 SGHRS, CDR2 YFSETQ.

The CDR3 coding sequence is TGTGCCAGCAGCTGGAGGGAGGGACGTAATGAGCAGTTCTTC. Residues: CASSWREGRNEQFF. The chain carries TRBV7-2 and TRBJ2-1; 7 positions agree with TRBD2. This CDR3 region has 14 residues. Germline values: CDR1 SGHTA, CDR2 FQGNSA. V lost 4 bases to trimming and J lost 7 bases; unmatched junction nucleotides: 7.